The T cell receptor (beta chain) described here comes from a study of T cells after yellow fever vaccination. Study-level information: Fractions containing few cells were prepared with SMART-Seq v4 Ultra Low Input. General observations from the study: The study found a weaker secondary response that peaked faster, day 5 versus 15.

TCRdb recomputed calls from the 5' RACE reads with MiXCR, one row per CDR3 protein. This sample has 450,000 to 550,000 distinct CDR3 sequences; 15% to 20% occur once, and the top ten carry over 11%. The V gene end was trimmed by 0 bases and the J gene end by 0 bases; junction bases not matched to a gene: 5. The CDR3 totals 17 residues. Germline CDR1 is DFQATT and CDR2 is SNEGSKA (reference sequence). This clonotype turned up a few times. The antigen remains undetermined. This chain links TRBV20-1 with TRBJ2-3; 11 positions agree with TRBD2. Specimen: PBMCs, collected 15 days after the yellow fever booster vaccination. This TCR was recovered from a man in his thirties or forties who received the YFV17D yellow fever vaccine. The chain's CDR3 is CSARDLTSGISTDTQYF. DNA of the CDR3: TGCAGTGCTAGAGATTTGACTAGCGGGATCAGCACAGATACGCAGTATTTT.